The 10 T cell receptor beta chains reported below all come from one sample, sequenced in a study of blood T cell repertoires in COVID-19. The assay was immunoSEQ multiplex PCR, and TCRdb's table has in-frame clones only and misses some. The sample carries about 200,000 clones, approximately 80% recorded once. Sequenced input: peripheral blood. These receptors were taken from a woman of 80 years or more with acute or convalescent COVID-19.

This clone was seen only a few times. This rearrangement joins TRBV19 to TRBJ2-1; a weak D match, TRBD2 (5 bases). This CDR3 has 15 residues. With 5 bases removed from V and 6 bases from J, the gap between germline ends came to 17 bases. CDR1 is LNHDA and CDR2 is SQIVND in the germline V gene (reference sequence). CDR3 DNA sequence: TGTGCCAGTAGTCTCCCGGTGGGAAGCGGCAATGAGCAGTTCTTC. Translated: CASSLPVGSGNEQFF.

The chain recombines TRBV6-5 with TRBJ1-1, with D tentatively TRBD1 (6 bases). Germline V gene sequence: CDR1 MNHEY, CDR2 SVGAGI. V was clipped by 7 bases and J by 4 bases, with 13 bases between them. CDR3 length: 13 amino acids. Here the CDR3 reads CASIWDISTEAFF. The CDR3 coding sequence is TGTGCCAGCATATGGGACATCTCCACTGAAGCTTTCTTT.

Comments on this clone: Given a much more abundant clone one base away, this may be a read error. DNA for the CDR3: TGTGCCAGCAGCTTAGCCGGCACAGATACGCAGTATTTT. This sequence encodes CASSLAGTDTQYF. The V gene is TRBV13, the J gene TRBJ2-3; D ambiguous. The length of the CDR3 is 13 residues. CDR1 and CDR2 from the germline V gene are PRHDT and FYEKMQ (reference sequence). Trimming left V 1 base short and J 1 base short, with 3 bases between.

CDR3 DNA: TGTGCCAGCAGCTTAGCAATTCCCGGGACTAGCGGGAGGACAGATACGCAGTATTTT. Its protein is CASSLAIPGTSGRTDTQYF. The rearrangement joins TRBV7-8 to TRBJ2-3; 15 nucleotides match TRBD2. CDR1 and CDR2 from the germline V gene are SGHVS and FQNEAQ. This CDR3 comprises 19 residues. After removal of 0 bases from V and 3 bases from J, the junction contained 7 bases not matched to a gene.

The chain recombines TRBV24-1 with TRBJ1-5; 7 bases align to TRBD1. The germline V gene has CDR1 KGHDR and CDR2 SFDVKD. CDR3 length equals 13 residues. The J segment lost 6 bases and the V segment lost 5 bases, leaving 3 bases of the junction unmatched. The CDR3 nucleotides read TGTGCCACCAGTGGACAGGGAGGTCAGCCCCAGCATTTT. It is translated as CATSGQGGQPQHF.

This clone was counted a few times. The genes are TRBV5-6 and TRBJ2-1; 10 bases align to TRBD1. The V gene's germline CDR1 is SGHDT and CDR2 YYEEEE. V trimming: 4 bases; J trimming: 8 bases; junction bases outside the gene matches: 12. This CDR3 region has 16 residues. CDR3 protein: CASSPQTGGAYDEQFF. The DNA for the CDR3 is TGTGCCAGCAGCCCTCAGACAGGGGGCGCGTACGATGAGCAGTTCTTC. The whole variable domain, filled in from reference TRBV5-6 and TRBJ2-1, reads DAGVTQSPTHLIKTRGQQVTLRCSPKSGHDTVSWYQQALGQGPQFIFQYYEEEERQRGNFPDRFSGHQFPNYSSELNVNALLLGDSALYLCASSPQTGGAYDEQFFGPGTRLTVL.

The chain is built from TRBV19 and TRBJ2-1, with TRBD2 identical over 13 bases. Germline CDR1 is LNHDA and CDR2 is SQIVND (reference sequence). The CDR3 contains 16 residues. Trimming at V came to 4 bases and at J to 4 bases, leaving 4 bases not matched to a gene. The CDR3 is CASSTRTSGSYNEQFF. As DNA, the CDR3 is TGTGCCAGTAGTACACGGACTAGCGGGAGTTACAATGAGCAGTTCTTC.

This clone was picked up a small number of times. This chain links TRBV5-6 with TRBJ1-2; D is uncertain. Germline loops: CDR1 SGHDT, CDR2 YYEEEE. This CDR3 contains 14 residues. Trimming took off 0 bases at V and 1 base at J, with 7 bases between the two ends. The DNA for the CDR3 is TGTGCCAGCAGCTTGGTCCAGATTAACTATGGCTACACCTTC. Translating gives CASSLVQINYGYTF.

The V gene is TRBV10-3, the J gene TRBJ1-1, with D perhaps TRBD1 (5 bases). Per germline, CDR1 ENHRY and CDR2 SYGVKD. The CDR3 has 14 residues. Trimming removed 3 bases at V and 5 bases at J, with 13 bases between. The CDR3 DNA reads TGTGCCATCAGTGACCAGGGATTATCGACTGAAGCTTTCTTT. It codes for CAISDQGLSTEAFF.

The chain couples TRBV7-2 to TRBJ1-5; TRBD1 matches at 10 bases. Germline CDR1 reads SGHTA; CDR2 reads FQGNSA. J lost 5 bases, V lost 6 bases, and 4 bases had no gene match. This CDR3 is 14 amino acids long. The chain's CDR3 is CASSSTGGYQPQHF. The CDR3 DNA is TGTGCCAGCAGTTCGACAGGGGGCTATCAGCCCCAGCATTTT.